This T cell receptor beta chain was identified in a study of blood T cells in healthy people across ages. Findings and caveats of the study: Per-million-T-cell TCR beta diversity fell roughly linearly with age. The donors' CMV status was not determined, possibly confounding changes in expanded clonotypes. Unsorted PBMC material precluded a definitive naive versus antigen-experienced comparison. In long-lived donors, naive CD4+ cell counts and diversity exceeded those of aged donors.

This clonotype occurred many times. The antigen is not known. V lost 5 bases to trimming and J lost 5 bases, with 10 bases between them. The CDR3 extends over 13 amino acids. Per germline, CDR1 SGHAT and CDR2 FQNNGV. Using a J-beta primer mix together with a sample-barcoded 5' primer, a second PCR was run for about 6 to 11 cycles. TCRdb fed the 5' RACE reads into MiXCR, producing one record per CDR3 protein. The sample contains about 730,000 distinct CDR3 sequences, more than 40% of which appear only once. This chain uses TRBV11-2 with TRBJ2-1; TRBD2 might be the D (6 bases). This clonotype was obtained from a woman aged 60-75 years in good health. The source material was blood. CDR3 region: CASSPGLDNEQFF. In DNA, the CDR3 is TGTGCCAGCAGCCCGGGACTGGACAATGAGCAGTTCTTC.